The next 16 T cell receptor beta chains were all read from a single sample in a study of blood T cell repertoires in COVID-19. Assay: immunoSEQ multiplex PCR; the TCRdb copy retains only in-frame clones and omits some. The sample comprises 180,000 or so clones, approximately 89% of which are singletons, and about 2.7% rests with the top ten. Sample: peripheral blood. The receptor source for this set is a man between 40 and 49 years old with active or convalescent COVID-19.

DNA for the CDR3: TGTGCCAGCAGCTTAGAGGTCGGACTGAGCTCTGGAAACACCATATATTTT. This encodes CASSLEVGLSSGNTIYF. The chain links TRBV11-3 to TRBJ1-3; D is unresolved. Trimming removed 0 bases from V and 0 bases from J, with 12 bases in between. This CDR3 has 17 residues. The germline V gene has CDR1 SGHNT and CDR2 YENEEA.

This clone was picked up one time. One end of the junction varies from germline; a read error may be responsible. This CDR3 is also generated by other DNA sequences in the sample. The V and J genes are TRBV2 and TRBJ1-2, with TRBD1 as a possible D gene (6 bases). The CDR3 covers 15 residues. Germline V gene data show CDR1 as SNHLY and CDR2 as FYNNEI. The CDR3 DNA follows: TGCGCCAGCAAGTTTAGACAGGCTAAAGGCTATGGCTACACCTTC. Protein sequence: CASKFRQAKGYGYTF.

The chain links TRBV18 to TRBJ1-3; 7 bases agree with TRBD1. The CDR3 loop spans 16 amino acids. V shed 5 bases, J shed 0 bases, and the junction held 7 bases outside the gene matches. Germline CDR1 and CDR2: KGHSH and LQKENI. CDR3 amino acids: CASSGRDSLSGNTIYF. In nucleotides, the CDR3 is TGTGCCAGCTCAGGCCGGGACAGCCTCTCTGGAAACACCATATATTTT.

The chain employs TRBV11-2 and TRBJ2-4; possible D gene TRBD2, 7 bases. The CDR3 is 18 residues long. CDR1 and CDR2 (germline): SGHAT, FQNNGV. V was trimmed by 5 bases and J by 2 bases, leaving 22 bases between them. The CDR3 DNA reads as TGTGCCAGCAGCCCCCTTACGGGGGGCCTCTCTACCAAAAACATTCAGTACTTC. Residues: CASSPLTGGLSTKNIQYF.

The chain is built from TRBV2 and TRBJ1-6; the match to TRBD1 covers 9 bases. This CDR3 spans 12 amino acids. In germline, CDR1 is SNHLY, CDR2 FYNNEI. V trimming: 11 bases; J trimming: 7 bases; junction bases outside the gene matches: 3. The CDR3 region has the DNA TGTGCCGGTGGGACAGGGAATTCACCCCTCCACTTT. Amino acid sequence: CAGGTGNSPLHF.

This clone was seen just once. This CDR3 reads CASSSQLGGANEQFF. The CDR3, as DNA: TGTGCCAGCAGCTCTCAACTCGGGGGGGCGAATGAGCAGTTCTTC. This rearrangement joins TRBV9 to TRBJ2-1; TRBD2 agrees at 8 bases. CDR1 and CDR2 from the germline V gene are SGDLS and YYNGEE. Trimming took 4 bases from V and 7 from J; bases not matched to a gene: 10. The CDR3 contains 15 residues.

This clone turned up a few times. The chain employs TRBV30 and TRBJ1-1; TRBD1 agrees at 8 bases. With V trimmed by 2 bases and J by 3 bases, 8 bases remained unmatched. CDR1 is GTSNPN, CDR2 SVGIG, per germline (reference sequence). CDR3 size: 15 residues. Here the CDR3 DNA reads TGTGCCTGGAGTCGTAGTGACAGGGGCGACACTGAAGCTTTCTTT. Translating it yields CAWSRSDRGDTEAFF.

As regards this clone: A much larger clone lies one base from this, so it may be a read error. The chain links TRBV3-1 (or the pseudogene TRBV3-2) to TRBJ1-2; D is unresolved. Per the germline V gene, CDR1 is LGHDT and CDR2 is YNNKEL (reference sequence). The CDR3 totals 13 residues. Trimming removed 0 bases from V and 4 bases from J, with 6 bases in between. The CDR3 nucleotides read TGTGCCAGCAGCCAAGACGGGAGCTATGGCTACACCTTC. It specifies CASSQDGSYGYTF.

CDR3 DNA: TGTGCCAGCAGCAGGGGACAGCTGAACAATCAGCCCCAGCATTTT. Translating gives CASSRGQLNNQPQHF. The V and J genes are TRBV6-5 and TRBJ1-5, with 7 bases lining up with TRBD1. The ends lost 6 bases at V and 3 bases at J; junction bases unmatched: 8. Germline CDR1 is MNHEY and CDR2 is SVGAGI. This CDR3 is 15 amino acids long.

The chain links TRBV19 to TRBJ2-3, with 12 bases aligning to TRBD2. Germline CDR1 is LNHDA and CDR2 is SQIVND (reference sequence). J gave up 1 base and V 4 bases, and 12 bases lay outside the gene matches. This CDR3 contains 19 residues. Written as DNA, the CDR3 is TGTGCCAGTAGTACGCAACTAGCGGGGGGACTTTTTGGCACAGATACGCAGTATTTT. This sequence encodes CASSTQLAGGLFGTDTQYF.

This clone was observed once. The rearrangement uses TRBV9 and TRBJ1-4; a weak D match, TRBD1 (5 bases). The CDR3 is made up of 12 amino acids. From germline, CDR1 is SGDLS and CDR2 YYNGEE. Trimming removed 4 bases from V and 10 bases from J, with 11 bases in between. CDR3 bases: TGTGCCAGCAGCCCGGGGGGGGGAAAACTGTTTTTT. Its translation is CASSPGGGKLFF.

The chain is built from TRBV6-6 and TRBJ1-5; D is possibly TRBD1 (6 bases). V dropped 7 bases and J dropped 4 bases, with 17 bases sitting between them. The CDR3 has 15 residues. CDR1 and CDR2 (germline): MNHNY, SVGAGI (reference sequence). In DNA form, the CDR3 reads TGTGCCAGCACCCGCCGGGGGGGCCAGAATCAGCCCCAGCATTTT. It encodes CASTRRGGQNQPQHF.

The chain is built from TRBV27 and TRBJ1-1; 10 positions agree with TRBD1. V trimming: 6 bases; J trimming: 0 bases; junction bases outside the gene matches: 7. The CDR3 is 16 residues long. The germline V gene encodes CDR1 MNHEY and CDR2 SMNVEV (reference sequence). CDR3 sequence reads: CASRIFGTGVNTEAFF. DNA for the CDR3: TGTGCCAGCAGGATATTCGGGACAGGGGTGAACACTGAAGCTTTCTTT.

In its sample, this clone was seen a few times. The rearrangement links TRBV6-5 to TRBJ1-5; D is uncertain. The CDR3 has 13 residues. Per the germline V gene, CDR1 is MNHEY and CDR2 is SVGAGI. V was shortened by 6 bases and J by 2 bases, with 8 bases between the two germline ends. This CDR3 reads CASRYIGNQPQHF. The CDR3, as DNA: TGTGCCAGCAGGTACATAGGCAATCAGCCCCAGCATTTT.

The V and J genes are TRBV12-3 or TRBV12-4 and TRBJ2-1; perhaps TRBD1 as D (5 bases). The CDR3 contains 11 residues. V was clipped by 8 bases and J by 6 bases, with 8 bases between them. The CDR3 nucleotides read TGTGCCAGCGGTAGGGGCAATGAGCAGTTCTTC. It translates to CASGRGNEQFF.

The chain uses TRBV27 and TRBJ1-1, with 8 bases aligning to TRBD1. The ends lost 3 bases at V and 1 base at J; junction bases unmatched: 1. The germline V gene encodes CDR1 MNHEY and CDR2 SMNVEV (reference sequence). This CDR3 has 14 amino acids. In DNA, the CDR3 is TGTGCCAGCAGTTTCGGGACAGGGAACACTGAAGCTTTCTTT. This sequence encodes CASSFGTGNTEAFF.